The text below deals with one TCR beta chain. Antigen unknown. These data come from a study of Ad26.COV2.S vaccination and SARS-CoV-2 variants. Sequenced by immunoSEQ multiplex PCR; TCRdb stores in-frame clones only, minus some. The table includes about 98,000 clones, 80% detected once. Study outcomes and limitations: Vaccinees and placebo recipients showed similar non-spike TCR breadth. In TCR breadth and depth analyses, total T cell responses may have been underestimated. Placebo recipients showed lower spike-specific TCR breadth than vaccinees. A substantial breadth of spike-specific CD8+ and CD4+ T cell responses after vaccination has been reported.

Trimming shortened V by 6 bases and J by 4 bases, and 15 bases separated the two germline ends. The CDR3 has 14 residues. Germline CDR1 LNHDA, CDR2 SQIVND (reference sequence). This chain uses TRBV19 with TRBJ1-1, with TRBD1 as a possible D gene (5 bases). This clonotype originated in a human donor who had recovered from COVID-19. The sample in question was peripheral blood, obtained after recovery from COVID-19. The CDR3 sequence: CASRDTTLTTEAFF. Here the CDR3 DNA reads TGTGCCAGTAGGGACACTACATTAACCACTGAAGCTTTCTTT.